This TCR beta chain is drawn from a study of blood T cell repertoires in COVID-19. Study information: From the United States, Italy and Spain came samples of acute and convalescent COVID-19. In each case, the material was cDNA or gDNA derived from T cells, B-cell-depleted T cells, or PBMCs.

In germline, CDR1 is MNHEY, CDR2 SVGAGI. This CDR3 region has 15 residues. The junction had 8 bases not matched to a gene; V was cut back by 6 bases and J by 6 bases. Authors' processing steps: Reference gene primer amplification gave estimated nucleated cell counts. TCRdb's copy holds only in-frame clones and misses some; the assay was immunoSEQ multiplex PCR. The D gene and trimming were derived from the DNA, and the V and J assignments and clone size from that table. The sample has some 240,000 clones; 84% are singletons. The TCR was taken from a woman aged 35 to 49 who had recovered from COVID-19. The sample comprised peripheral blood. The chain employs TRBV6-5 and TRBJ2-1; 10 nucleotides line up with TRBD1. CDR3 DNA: TGTGCCAGCAGGGGCCTGGGGACAGGGGTCAATGAGCAGTTCTTC. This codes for CASRGLGTGVNEQFF.